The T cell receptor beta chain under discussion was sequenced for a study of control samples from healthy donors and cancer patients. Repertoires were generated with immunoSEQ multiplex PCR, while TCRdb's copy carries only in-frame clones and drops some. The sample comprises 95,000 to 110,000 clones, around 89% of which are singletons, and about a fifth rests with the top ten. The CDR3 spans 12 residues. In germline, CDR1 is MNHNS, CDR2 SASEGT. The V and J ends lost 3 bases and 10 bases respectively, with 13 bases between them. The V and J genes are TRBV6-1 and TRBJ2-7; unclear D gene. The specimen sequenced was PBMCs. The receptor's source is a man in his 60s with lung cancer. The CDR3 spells CASSDTVGEQYV. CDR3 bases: TGTGCCAGCAGTGATACCGTCGGAGAACAGTACGTC.